This T cell receptor beta chain was identified in a study of PD-L1 blockade in urothelial cancer. Study context: The analyses of blood took place 3 weeks (second dose) and 6 weeks after treatment start.

CDR3 length equals 15 residues. Germline CDR1 is GTSNPN and CDR2 is SVGIG (reference sequence). V lost 2 bases and J 9 bases, leaving 23 bases between the germline ends. Clones were sequenced by immunoSEQ multiplex PCR, and TCRdb holds only the in-frame ones, with some missing. The sample holds around 80,000 clones, less than 95% seen once. Time point given: peripheral blood 6 weeks after treatment start. The receptor's source is a woman of 80 years or more with urothelial cancer. The material was PBMCs, obtained around atezolizumab (anti-PD-L1) treatment. The chain is built from TRBV30 and TRBJ2-7, with a tentative D call TRBD2 (6 bases). The CDR3: CAWSIPGTALWRQYF. CDR3 bases: TGTGCCTGGAGTATCCCCGGGACTGCCCTGTGGAGGCAGTACTTC.